The 27 T cell receptor beta chains given below trace back to one sample, sequenced in a study of regulatory T cells in long-lasting Graves disease. Specified time point: newly diagnosed GD, antithyroid drugs for less than 3 months. The TCR library was made from RNA extracted from PBMCs. Construction of the TCR beta libraries employed iRepertoire HTBI primers in conjunction with Arm-PCR of CDR3 regions. In TCRdb, the multiplex PCR reads were re-called with MiXCR into one record per CDR3 protein. The data contain around 460,000 distinct CDR3 sequences, around 15% of them singletons. The sample also formed part of further work on T cells in Graves' hyperthyroidism and ophthalmopathy.

Sample: peripheral blood mononuclear cells (PBMCs), taken at new diagnosis, from a patient treated with antithyroid drugs. All receptors derive from a woman aged 45-59 years with Graves disease.

This clonotype was detected only a few times. The chain combines TRBV5-1 with TRBJ1-1; 8 bases align to TRBD1. V gave up 0 bases and J gave up 1 base; unmatched junction bases: 20. This CDR3 is 21 amino acids long. Germline CDR1 and CDR2: SGHRS and YFSETQ. This chain's CDR3 is CASSLGSQGAGLALPNTEAFF. For the CDR3, the DNA is TGCGCCAGCAGCTTGGGGAGCCAGGGGGCTGGTCTTGCCCTTCCGAACACTGAAGCTTTCTTT.

Turning to this clonotype: A much larger clone differs by one base, so this may be a read error. This chain connects TRBV28 to TRBJ2-1; 11 bases line up with TRBD2. This CDR3 is 14 amino acids long. Germline V gene lookup returns CDR1 MDHEN and CDR2 SYDVKM. CDR3 coding DNA: TGTGCCAGCAGTTTCACTAGCGGGAGTGATGAGAAGTTCTTC. It is translated as CASSFTSGSDEKFF.

The gene calls are TRBV7-3 and TRBJ2-7; D might be TRBD1 (6 bases). Germline V gene sequence: CDR1 SGHTA, CDR2 FQGTGA. This CDR3 has 18 residues. V lost 5 bases, J lost 5 bases, and 28 bases lay in between. For the CDR3, the DNA is TGTGCCAGCAGCCAACGGGCAGGGGCCATCACAAGGTCCGACGAGCAGTACTTC. Its translation is CASSQRAGAITRSDEQYF.

This clonotype has only a few counts. The chain uses TRBV20-1 and TRBJ2-1; D is unclear. Germline CDR1 reads DFQATT; CDR2 reads SNEGSKA (reference sequence). The V end was cut by 1 base, the J end by 8 bases, with 12 bases between. The CDR3 covers 13 residues. The CDR3: CSARGLLVYEQFF. In DNA form, the CDR3 reads TGCAGTGCTAGAGGTCTGCTAGTTTATGAGCAGTTCTTC.

This clonotype has ten or more counts. The chain has TRBV7-8 and TRBJ2-1; 7 bases match TRBD1. CDR3 length: 12 residues. After removal of 5 bases from V and 12 bases from J, the junction contained 7 bases not matched to a gene. The germline CDR1 and CDR2 sequences are SGHVS and FQNEAQ. The DNA for the CDR3 is TGTGCCAGCAGCCGAGACAGGGACGGGCAGTTCTTC. It specifies CASSRDRDGQFF.

With regard to this clonotype: A much bigger clone sits one base away, suggesting this may be a read error. The rearrangement uses TRBV6-4 and TRBJ2-2, with D possibly matching TRBD2 (5 bases). CDR1 MRHNA and CDR2 SNTAGT come from the germline V gene. The CDR3 spans 14 residues. The V and J ends lost 5 bases and 4 bases respectively, with 11 bases between them. CDR3: CASSYGKSTGELFF. The CDR3 DNA reads as TGTGCCAGCAGTTACGGGAAGAGCACCGGGGAGCTGTTTTTT.

The chain links TRBV2 to TRBJ2-7; the match to TRBD1 covers 9 bases. V trimming: 8 bases; J trimming: 0 bases; junction bases outside the gene matches: 11. Germline V gives CDR1 SNHLY, CDR2 FYNNEI. The CDR3 extends over 16 amino acids. CDR3 DNA sequence: TGTGCCAGCTCACCCGGGACAGGGATACCCTCCTACGAGCAGTACTTC. This encodes CASSPGTGIPSYEQYF.

This clonotype was found many times. V usage is TRBV29-1 and J usage is TRBJ1-2; D unresolved. Per the germline V gene, CDR1 is SQVTM and CDR2 is ANQGSEA. V gave up 0 bases and J gave up 0 bases, with 5 bases separating them. The CDR3 covers 13 residues. The DNA of the CDR3 is TGCAGCGTTGAAGACGCAGCTAACTATGGCTACACCTTC. Residues: CSVEDAANYGYTF.

The chain is built from TRBV9 and TRBJ2-6, with 8 bases fitting TRBD1. The CDR3 has 15 residues. The V gene end was trimmed by 4 bases and the J gene end by 3 bases; junction bases not matched to a gene: 3. Per germline, CDR1 SGDLS and CDR2 YYNGEE. CDR3 sequence reads: CASSQDRVGANVLTF. The CDR3 nucleotides read TGTGCCAGCAGCCAGGACAGGGTTGGGGCCAACGTCCTGACTTTC.

The chain links TRBV18 to TRBJ2-1, with 10 bases that match TRBD2. J was trimmed by 8 bases and V by 3 bases; bases with no gene match: 7. The CDR3 has 15 amino acids. The V gene's germline CDR1 is KGHSH and CDR2 LQKENI. The CDR3 DNA follows: TGTGCCAGCTCACCTCCGGGACTAGCGTTATATGAGCAGTTCTTC. It translates to CASSPPGLALYEQFF.

The rearrangement uses TRBV6-1 and TRBJ2-3; D is perhaps TRBD2 (6 bases). CDR3 length: 13 residues. Germline loops: CDR1 MNHNS, CDR2 SASEGT. V was pared by 8 bases and J by 7 bases, with 16 bases between. The CDR3 sequence: CASRSGSGHTQYF. The CDR3 coding sequence is TGTGCCAGCCGTAGCGGATCGGGGCATACGCAGTATTTT.

The rearrangement uses TRBV28 and TRBJ2-4; D is ambiguous. The germline gives CDR1 MDHEN, CDR2 SYDVKM. The CDR3 consists of 13 residues. V shed 3 bases and J shed 3 bases, with 6 bases lying between them. The CDR3 region has the DNA TGTGCCAGCAGTTTTACGCTCAAAAACATTCAGTACTTC. Its translation: CASSFTLKNIQYF.

CDR3 region: CASSRGGGLSSYEQYF. CDR3 nucleotides: TGTGCCAGCAGTCGGGGAGGGGGGTTGAGCTCCTACGAGCAGTACTTC. The J gene is TRBJ2-7, the V gene TRBV6-1, with D possibly matching TRBD2 (7 bases). V was clipped by 5 bases and J by 0 bases, with 17 bases between them. The CDR3 is made up of 16 amino acids. Germline-derived CDR1 and CDR2 are MNHNS and SASEGT.

The chain recombines TRBV7-9 with TRBJ2-7, with 8 bases identical to TRBD1. The germline CDR1 and CDR2 sequences are SEHNR and FQNEAQ (reference sequence). Trimming cost V 6 bases and J 2 bases; bases outside gene matches: 9. CDR3 length equals 15 residues. In DNA, the CDR3 is TGTGCCAGCAGGCTAACAGGGGGGATTCCCTACGAGCAGTACTTC. Translating gives CASRLTGGIPYEQYF.

There are many counts of this clonotype. The V gene is TRBV24-1, the J gene TRBJ1-1, with 8 bases fitting TRBD1. The length of the CDR3 is 15 residues. Germline V CDR1 and CDR2: KGHDR, SFDVKD. V lost 9 bases, J lost 0 bases, and 8 bases stayed unmatched. CDR3 in amino acids: CATATSQGVNTEAFF. The DNA for the CDR3 is TGTGCCACCGCAACCTCACAGGGGGTGAACACTGAAGCTTTCTTT.

The chain recombines TRBV6-1 with TRBJ1-3; D possibly corresponds to TRBD1 (5 bases). The CDR3 length is 15 residues. Germline V gene sequence: CDR1 MNHNS, CDR2 SASEGT. Trimming stripped 5 bases from V and 1 base from J, with 12 bases between. The CDR3 bases are TGTGCCAGCAGTAAACAGGCCTCATCTGGAAACACCATATATTTT. Its protein product is CASSKQASSGNTIYF.

This clonotype was counted many times. This CDR3 reads CASRRTGVNEAFF. The CDR3 nucleotides read TGTGCCAGCAGAAGGACAGGGGTGAATGAAGCTTTCTTT. The J gene is TRBJ1-1, the V gene TRBV12-3 or TRBV12-4; 9 bases fit TRBD1. The CDR3 contains 13 residues. With 6 bases clipped from V and 7 bases from J, the junction kept 6 bases outside the gene matches.

This clonotype was recorded at least ten times. The chain combines TRBV3-1 with TRBJ2-1; the match to TRBD2 covers 11 bases. Trimming took 6 bases from V and 5 from J; bases not matched to a gene: 6. The CDR3 extends over 15 amino acids. The germline V gene has CDR1 LGHDT and CDR2 YNNKEL (reference sequence). The chain's CDR3 is CASRKTSGIDNEQFF. Written as DNA, the CDR3 is TGTGCCAGCAGGAAGACTAGCGGGATAGACAATGAGCAGTTCTTC.

This clonotype was found many times. This chain links TRBV9 with TRBJ1-1, with D perhaps TRBD1 (6 bases). CDR3 size: 15 residues. The V gene lost 0 bases and the J gene lost 0 bases, with 9 bases spanning the gap. CDR1 and CDR2 (germline): SGDLS, YYNGEE. The CDR3 region is CASSVAPGVNTEAFF. Written as DNA, the CDR3 is TGTGCCAGCAGCGTAGCCCCAGGGGTGAACACTGAAGCTTTCTTT.

This clonotype has at least ten counts. The V gene is TRBV6-4, the J gene TRBJ2-1, with D maybe TRBD1 (6 bases). CDR3 size: 12 residues. The V end lost 6 bases, the J end lost 7 bases, and 10 bases lay between the germline ends. Germline loops: CDR1 MRHNA, CDR2 SNTAGT. In DNA form, the CDR3 reads TGTGCCAGCAGGCTACAGGGAAATGAGCAGTTCTTC. Its translation is CASRLQGNEQFF.

A word on this clonotype: Given a much more abundant clone one base away, this may be a read error. The chain uses TRBV28 and TRBJ2-7, with 9 bases lining up with TRBD1. CDR3 length: 14 residues. V dropped 7 bases and J dropped 4; count of bases not matched to a gene: 8. Germline CDR1 reads MDHEN; CDR2 reads SYDVKM. The DNA for the CDR3 is TGTGCCAGCACCTCAGAGGGGACAGGGTACGAGCAGTACTTC. Its protein product is CASTSEGTGYEQYF.

This clonotype has a single count. This chain joins TRBV4-2 and TRBJ2-2; 13 nucleotides match TRBD2. In germline, CDR1 is LGHNA, CDR2 YNFKEQ. Trimming cost V 5 bases and J 7 bases; bases outside gene matches: 7. The CDR3 totals 16 residues. CDR3 sequence: CASSGLAGEGSGELFF. CDR3 sequence (DNA): TGTGCCAGCAGCGGACTAGCGGGAGAGGGGAGCGGGGAGCTGTTTTTT.

V usage is TRBV15 and J usage is TRBJ1-4, with 12 bases aligning to TRBD1. J was trimmed by 1 base and V by 9 bases; bases with no gene match: 9. Germline CDR1 and CDR2: LNHNV and YYDKDF (reference sequence). The CDR3 length is 17 residues. The CDR3, as DNA: TGTGCCACTACCCGGGACAGGGGGCGTTTAACTAATGAAAAACTGTTTTTT. This gives the protein CATTRDRGRLTNEKLFF.

This clonotype was seen a few times. V and J are TRBV7-2 and TRBJ2-7, with TRBD2 matching 9 bases. J lost 3 bases, V lost 6 bases, and 6 bases had no gene match. The CDR3 has 14 residues. Germline V lookup: CDR1 SGHTA, CDR2 FQGNSA. The CDR3 DNA reads as TGTGCCAGCAGGAGCGCGACTAGCGGCTACGAGCAGTACTTC. Amino acid sequence: CASRSATSGYEQYF.

The chain uses TRBV19 and TRBJ1-5; the D gene is possibly TRBD1 (6 bases). The ends were cut back, 5 bases at V and 1 base at J, with 12 bases in the middle. Germline lookup yields CDR1 LNHDA and CDR2 SQIVND (reference sequence). The CDR3 extends over 15 amino acids. CDR3 DNA sequence: TGTGCCAGTAGTTCACGGACAGACAGCAATCAGCCCCAGCATTTT. Protein: CASSSRTDSNQPQHF.

This clonotype was picked up many times. The chain employs TRBV10-3 and TRBJ2-6; D assignment may be TRBD1 or TRBD2 (5 bases each). Germline V gene data show CDR1 as ENHRY and CDR2 as SYGVKD. With 6 bases removed from V and 2 bases from J, the gap between germline ends came to 17 bases. The CDR3 loop spans 17 amino acids. The CDR3 nucleotides are TGTGCCATCAGCGTCTTCGTGCTGGGGGCTGGGGCCAACGTCCTGACTTTC. Translating gives CAISVFVLGAGANVLTF.

The rearrangement joins TRBV28 to TRBJ2-7, with TRBD1 matching 8 bases. The CDR3 has 17 residues. The V gene's germline CDR1 is MDHEN and CDR2 SYDVKM. Germline trimming cut 6 bases from V and 3 bases from J; bases unmatched to any gene: 16. This CDR3 reads CASRHPTGEDRGYEQYF. CDR3 coding DNA: TGTGCCAGCAGGCACCCGACAGGGGAGGACCGGGGCTACGAGCAGTACTTC.